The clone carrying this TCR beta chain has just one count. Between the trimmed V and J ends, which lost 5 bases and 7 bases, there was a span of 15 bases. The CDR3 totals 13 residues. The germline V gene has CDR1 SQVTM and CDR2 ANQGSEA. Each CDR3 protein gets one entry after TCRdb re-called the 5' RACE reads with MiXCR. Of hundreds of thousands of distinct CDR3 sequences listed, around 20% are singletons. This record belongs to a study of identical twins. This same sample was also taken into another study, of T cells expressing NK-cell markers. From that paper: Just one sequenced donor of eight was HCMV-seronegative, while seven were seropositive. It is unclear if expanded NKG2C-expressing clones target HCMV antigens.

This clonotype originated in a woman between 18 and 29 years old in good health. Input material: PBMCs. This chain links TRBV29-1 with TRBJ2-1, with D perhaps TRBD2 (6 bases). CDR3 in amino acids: CSVKGIAANEQFF. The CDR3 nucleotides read TGCAGCGTTAAGGGTATAGCGGCGAATGAGCAGTTCTTC.